This T cell receptor (beta chain) was found in a study of T cells after yellow fever vaccination. Regarding the study as a whole: The booster saw the reappearance of most primary-vaccination clones (nearly 98% CD4, 80% to 90% CD8). Though it reached lower strength, the secondary response hit its peak faster, day 5 versus 15.

Germline CDR1 KGHSH, CDR2 LQKENI. The CDR3 sequence is 17 residues long. With 3 bases clipped from V and 6 bases from J, the junction kept 10 bases outside the gene matches. Turning to this clonotype: Its target is not known.

TCRdb processed the 5' RACE reads anew with MiXCR; each CDR3 protein has one entry. This table holds 110,000 or so distinct CDR3 sequences, 6.5% to 9% found once. This TCR derives from a young man who received the YFV17D yellow fever vaccine. Here the sequenced sample was CD4+ T cells sorted from PBMCs, taken about 49 days after the first yellow fever vaccination. The chain employs TRBV18 and TRBJ1-6; 8 nucleotides align to TRBD1. The CDR3 DNA sequence: TGTGCCAGCTCACCCTTGGGGCCAGGGGGCGGTAATTCACCCCTCCACTTT. It codes for CASSPLGPGGGNSPLHF.